The present T cell receptor (beta chain) was sequenced within a study of type 1 regulatory T cells. MiXCR, run by TCRdb on the reads, gives a single entry per CDR3 protein. Of under 75,000 distinct CDR3 sequences listed, less than 25% were seen once; the top ten hold around 8%. A word on this clonotype: Its target is unknown.

Findings and caveats of the study: Tr1 cells had a more restricted TCR repertoire than non-Tr1 cells.

Germline values: CDR1 SGHRS, CDR2 YFSETQ. Trimming removed 1 base at V and 11 bases at J, with 13 bases between. CDR3 length: 14 residues. Sequencing input: cultured type 1 regulatory T (Tr1) cells, either the whole culture or a sorted fraction (not recorded which). This receptor was taken from a human donor in good health. The gene calls are TRBV5-1 and TRBJ1-6, with a possible D match to TRBD1 (5 bases). CDR3 sequence (DNA): TGCGCCAGCAGCTTGACTGCTGGGGCACCACCCCTCCACTTT. Its protein is CASSLTAGAPPLHF.